The present T cell receptor (beta chain) was sequenced within a study of metastatic and nonmetastatic thyroid tumors. For the study at large: Repertoires from malignant and benign thyroid patients were compared across blood and tumor or nodule tissue. Regarding the study as a whole: For both blood and tumor, malignant thyroid tumors reportedly showed significantly higher TCR beta diversity than benign nodules did.

Through MiXCR, TCRdb re-clonotyped the PCR reads. The sample has over 45,000 clones, around 21% seen once. Until they underwent thyroid surgery, no patient had received any treatment. There are many counts of this clone. Its antigen is unknown. The CDR3 is made up of 13 amino acids. The ends were cut back, 0 bases at V and 6 bases at J, with 9 bases in the middle. CDR1 and CDR2 from the germline V gene are SGHKS and YYEKEE (reference sequence). The sequence was collected from a male donor with papillary thyroid cancer or a benign thyroid nodule (not recorded which). Some clones in this sample may be carry-over from other donors' samples. This rearrangement joins TRBV5-5 to TRBJ1-2; weak D call: TRBD1 (6 bases). The sample taken for sequencing was blood. The CDR3 loop reads CASSLVRGDGYTF. For the CDR3, the DNA is TGTGCCAGCAGCTTGGTCAGGGGTGATGGCTACACCTTC.